This paragraph reports one TCR beta chain. Per the study methods: For nucleated cells, counts were estimated from reference gene primer amplification. The table came from immunoSEQ multiplex PCR; TCRdb's copy has only in-frame clones and leaves some out. The V and J calls and the clone size are those of that table, but D and trimming were determined from the DNA. Seen here are 540,000 or so clones, approximately 88% observed once, and the top ten hold roughly 7.3%. This record belongs to a study of blood T cell repertoires in COVID-19. Study context: Collection of acute and convalescent COVID-19 samples took place in the United States, Italy and Spain. From T cells, B-cell-depleted T cells, or PBMCs came the material, which was cDNA or gDNA.

J was trimmed by 3 bases and V by 8 bases; bases with no gene match: 10. The germline CDR1 and CDR2 sequences are ENHRY and SYGVKD. The CDR3 is 15 residues long. Specimen: peripheral blood. The receptor was derived from a woman between 50 and 59 years old with COVID-19, enrolled during active disease. This chain joins TRBV10-3 and TRBJ2-1, with TRBD1 matching 7 bases. CDR3 nucleotide sequence: TGTGCCATCCAAGAGACAGGGACGAACTACAATGAGCAGTTCTTC. This encodes CAIQETGTNYNEQFF.